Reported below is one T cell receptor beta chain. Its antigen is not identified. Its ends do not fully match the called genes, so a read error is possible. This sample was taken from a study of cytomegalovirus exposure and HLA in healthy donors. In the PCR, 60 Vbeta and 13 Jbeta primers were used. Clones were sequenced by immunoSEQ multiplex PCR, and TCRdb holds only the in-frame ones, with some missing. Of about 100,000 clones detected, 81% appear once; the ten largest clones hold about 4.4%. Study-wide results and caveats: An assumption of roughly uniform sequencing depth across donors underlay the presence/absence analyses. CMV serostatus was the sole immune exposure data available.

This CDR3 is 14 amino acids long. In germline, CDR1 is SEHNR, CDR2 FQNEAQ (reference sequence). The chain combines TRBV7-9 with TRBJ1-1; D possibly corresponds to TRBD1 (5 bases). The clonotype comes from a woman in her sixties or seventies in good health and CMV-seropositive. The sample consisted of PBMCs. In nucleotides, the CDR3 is TGTGCCAGCGGCTTTTTTCCCGACAGCCTGTGGGCTTTCTTT. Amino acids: CASGFFPDSLWAFF.